Listed here are 14 T cell receptor beta chains from one sample, sequenced in a study of blood T cell repertoires in COVID-19. Clones were sequenced by immunoSEQ multiplex PCR, and TCRdb holds only the in-frame ones, with some missing. Among tens of thousands of clones listed, more than 60% were seen once. Sequencing input: peripheral blood. These receptors came from a man aged 65-85 years with acute or convalescent COVID-19.

The chain couples TRBV19 to TRBJ2-1, with no clear D. The germline V gene has CDR1 LNHDA and CDR2 SQIVND (reference sequence). Between the trimmed V and J ends, which lost 5 bases and 3 bases, there was a span of 8 bases. This CDR3 has 13 amino acids. The CDR3 DNA follows: TGTGCCAGTAGTCTCGTTATCTACAATGAGCAGTTCTTC. This translates into CASSLVIYNEQFF.

The chain uses TRBV3-1 (or the pseudogene TRBV3-2) and TRBJ2-3; TRBD1 matches 8 bases. Germline V gene sequence: CDR1 LGHDT, CDR2 YNNKEL (reference sequence). The CDR3 runs 16 residues. The ends lost 0 bases at V and 6 bases at J; junction bases unmatched: 8. CDR3: CASSQDPRGRFDTQYF. As DNA, the CDR3 is TGTGCCAGCAGCCAAGACCCCAGGGGGCGATTTGATACGCAGTATTTT.

This clone has just a few counts. The V gene is TRBV19, the J gene TRBJ1-1; TRBD1 matches 8 bases. The germline CDR1 and CDR2 sequences are LNHDA and SQIVND (reference sequence). This CDR3 contains 14 residues. The V segment lost 5 bases and the J segment 1 base; nucleotides outside the gene matches: 3. Here the CDR3 reads CASSPGGRNTEAFF. The CDR3 DNA follows: TGTGCCAGTAGTCCAGGGGGCAGGAACACTGAAGCTTTCTTT.

This sequence joins TRBV5-1 and TRBJ1-2; D is perhaps TRBD1 (5 bases). There are 13 residues in the CDR3. Germline V gives CDR1 SGHRS, CDR2 YFSETQ. Deletions cut 0 bases from V and 7 bases from J, with 10 bases between. CDR3 nucleotide sequence: TGCGCCAGCAGCTTGGCGGGGGATGCTGGCTACACCTTC. Its protein is CASSLAGDAGYTF.

Regarding this clone: At the DNA level, this CDR3 is encoded by other sequences in the same sample as well. V usage is TRBV5-1 and J usage is TRBJ2-1; 11 nucleotides align to TRBD2. This CDR3 region has 15 residues. J gave up 4 bases and V 4 bases, and 4 bases lay outside the gene matches. Germline assignment: CDR1 SGHRS and CDR2 YFSETQ. CDR3 nucleotide sequence: TGCGCCAGCAGCCTTCTAGCGGGGGGATACAATGAGCAGTTCTTC. It codes for CASSLLAGGYNEQFF.

The rearrangement links TRBV3-1 (or the pseudogene TRBV3-2) to TRBJ1-2, with 8 bases identical to TRBD1. Germline loops: CDR1 LGHDT, CDR2 YNNKEL (reference sequence). The CDR3 runs to 13 residues. The J segment lost 4 bases and the V segment lost 4 bases, leaving 2 bases of the junction unmatched. CDR3 sequence: CASSPDRAYGYTF. The CDR3 nucleotides are TGTGCCAGCAGCCCGGACAGGGCCTATGGCTACACCTTC.

The chain carries TRBV5-1 and TRBJ1-2; 9 nucleotides agree with TRBD1. The germline gives CDR1 SGHRS, CDR2 YFSETQ. This CDR3 is 15 amino acids long. The ends lost 7 bases at V and 0 bases at J; junction bases unmatched: 7. The CDR3 DNA follows: TGCGCCAGCTCGGGACAGGGCAGAGCTAACTATGGCTACACCTTC. This translates into CASSGQGRANYGYTF.

The chain employs TRBV19 and TRBJ1-6, with D unclear. Trimming removed 7 bases at V and 6 bases at J, with 13 bases between. The CDR3 totals 14 residues. Germline values: CDR1 LNHDA, CDR2 SQIVND (reference sequence). Written as DNA, the CDR3 is TGTGCCAGTAATCCCGGGTCTCTTAATTCACCCCTCCACTTT. It encodes CASNPGSLNSPLHF.

The chain links TRBV4-1 to TRBJ2-2; D is perhaps TRBD2 (6 bases). This CDR3 is 15 amino acids long. Trimming stripped 3 bases from V and 5 bases from J, with 13 bases between. Germline loops: CDR1 MGHRA, CDR2 YSYEKL. CDR3 DNA sequence: TGCGCCAGCAGCCAGGGGTGGGGGAGGACCGGGGAGCTGTTTTTT. Translated, it gives CASSQGWGRTGELFF.

This clone was seen a few times. J is TRBJ1-1 and V is TRBV28, with D perhaps TRBD1 (6 bases). CDR1 MDHEN and CDR2 SYDVKM come from the germline V gene. With 5 bases removed from V and 5 bases from J, the gap between germline ends came to 15 bases. This CDR3 has 14 amino acids. CDR3 nucleotides: TGTGCCAGCAGTACCATGACAGGCCCGACTGAAGCTTTCTTT. It specifies CASSTMTGPTEAFF.

V gene TRBV19 combines with J gene TRBJ1-4; no definite D call. V gave up 3 bases and J gave up 4 bases, with 9 bases separating them. Germline lookup yields CDR1 LNHDA and CDR2 SQIVND (reference sequence). The CDR3 totals 14 residues. The CDR3 sequence is CASSIAGSNEKLFF. In nucleotides, the CDR3 is TGTGCCAGTAGTATCGCGGGGAGTAATGAAAAACTGTTTTTT.

This clone came up a few times. Written as DNA, the CDR3 is TGTGCCAGCAGCGCAGACAGGGGTGGTAATGAAAAACTGTTTTTT. Translation gives CASSADRGGNEKLFF. The chain uses TRBV9 and TRBJ1-4; TRBD1 aligns across 8 bases. Per the germline V gene, CDR1 is SGDLS and CDR2 is YYNGEE. After removal of 3 bases from V and 4 bases from J, the junction contained 5 bases not matched to a gene. The CDR3 is 15 amino acids.

The genes are TRBV5-1 and TRBJ2-7; 10 nucleotides line up with TRBD1. CDR3 length: 16 amino acids. From germline, CDR1 is SGHRS and CDR2 YFSETQ. Losses at the gene ends were 4 bases for V and 6 bases for J; bases not matched to a gene: 13. The CDR3 DNA is TGCGCCAGCAGCATGAACTCCCGGGACAGGGGTGCCGAGCAGTACTTC. Its translation: CASSMNSRDRGAEQYF.

CDR3 residues: CASHGGGTSTDTQYF. In DNA, the CDR3 is TGCGCCAGCCATGGGGGAGGGACAAGCACAGATACGCAGTATTTT. The chain joins TRBV10-2 to TRBJ2-3, with a tentative D call TRBD2 (7 bases). The V gene's germline CDR1 is WSHSY and CDR2 SAAADI. The V and J ends lost 8 bases and 0 bases respectively, with 15 bases between them. The CDR3 has 15 amino acids.